This record looks at one TCR beta chain sequence and its context. Its target antigen remains unknown. Base qualities are missing; no much larger clone stands one base away. The data belong to a study of technical replicates of blood from a handful of donors (dated by TCRdb to between 2016 and 2019). Library construction relied on the immunoSEQ multiplex PCR assay. TCRdb mirrors the immuneACCESS table, restricted to in-frame sequences. Some clones are absent from its copies; in checked studies, under half trace to an unresolved V gene, and the reason for the others is unknown. The sample table contains more than 90,000 clones; only one count was recorded for 90% to 96% of them. The biggest ten clones account for 0.23% of the sample. The sequenced sample consisted of T cells isolated from PBMCs. This TCR came from a human donor in good health.

The CDR3: CATREGPNTEAFF. The DNA reads TGTGCCACTCGGGAGGGCCCGAACACTGAAGCTTTCTTT. The chain is assembled from TRBV10-3 and TRBJ1-1; too little of a D gene remains to name it. The CDR3 measures 13 amino acids from cysteine to phenylalanine. CDR3 DNA is the only sequence kept; it has 39 bases, read in frame from the first base. V was cut back by 10 bases and J by 1 base, leaving a gap of 13 bases between them. The germline V gene supplies CDR1 ENHRY and CDR2 SYGVKD.